One and the same sample provided the 24 T cell receptor beta chains below, sequenced in a study of radiation and T cells in renal cell carcinoma. Described treatment: 15 Gy SBRT to primary tumor, nephrectomy 4 weeks later. The data were produced by immunoSEQ multiplex PCR, yet TCRdb's version contains in-frame clones alone and is incomplete. The table lists 14,000 or so clones, over 60% of them singletons, with 27% in the top ten. The specimen was tumor tissue, collected from a patient whose treatment included radiotherapy and nephrectomy. These receptors all stem from a woman aged 65 to 85 with renal cell carcinoma.

In this sample, this clone turned up a few times. This sequence joins TRBV7-9 and TRBJ2-1, with TRBD2 matching over 10 bases. Germline values: CDR1 SEHNR, CDR2 FQNEAQ (reference sequence). With V trimmed by 5 bases and J by 9 bases, 10 bases remained unmatched. This CDR3 has 15 residues. This chain's CDR3 is CASSTGTSELGEQFF. In DNA form, the CDR3 reads TGTGCCAGCAGCACGGGGACTAGCGAATTGGGTGAGCAGTTCTTC.

The rearrangement joins TRBV6-1 to TRBJ2-4; D remains unclear. The germline V and J ends were trimmed by 7 bases and 8 bases, with 12 bases remaining between them. The CDR3 is 12 amino acids. Germline V gene sequence: CDR1 MNHNS, CDR2 SASEGT. The CDR3 bases are TGTGCCAGCACGGCTCTCGGAGACATTCAGTACTTC. Translated, it gives CASTALGDIQYF.

The rearrangement uses TRBV7-9 and TRBJ2-7; D unclear. V lost 0 bases and J 1 base, leaving 7 bases between the germline ends. The CDR3 is 14 residues long. CDR1 is SEHNR and CDR2 is FQNEAQ in the germline V gene (reference sequence). CDR3 in amino acids: CASSLALRSYEQYF. The CDR3 DNA reads as TGTGCCAGCAGCTTAGCGTTGCGGTCCTACGAGCAGTACTTC. The complete variable domain, with remaining parts taken from reference TRBV7-9 and TRBJ2-7, reads DTGVSQNPRHKITKRGQNVTFRCDPISEHNRLYWYRQTLGQGPEFLTYFQNEAQLEKSRLLSDRFSAERPKGSFSTLEIQRTEQGDSAMYLCASSLALRSYEQYFGPGTRLTVT.

The rearrangement joins TRBV6-5 to TRBJ2-3; the D gene is possibly TRBD1 (6 bases). The CDR3 is 14 amino acids. V lost 6 bases to trimming and J lost 5 bases, with 15 bases between them. CDR1 and CDR2 (germline): MNHEY, SVGAGI. CDR3 nucleotide sequence: TGTGCCAGCAGGCCCAGGGGTGTCCAAGATACGCAGTATTTT. Amino acids: CASRPRGVQDTQYF.

The V and J genes are TRBV19 and TRBJ1-5; D unresolved. From germline, CDR1 is LNHDA and CDR2 SQIVND (reference sequence). Trimming took off 6 bases at V and 0 bases at J, with 15 bases between the two ends. The CDR3 is 16 residues long. CDR3 region: CASRSNKWGSNQPQHF. For the CDR3, the DNA is TGTGCCAGTAGATCTAACAAGTGGGGTAGCAATCAGCCCCAGCATTTT.

The J gene is TRBJ2-5, the V gene TRBV2, with 12 positions matching TRBD1. This CDR3 is built from 16 residues. Germline V gene data show CDR1 as SNHLY and CDR2 as FYNNEI. With V trimmed by 4 bases and J by 1 base, 4 bases remained unmatched. CDR3 DNA sequence: TGTGCCAGCAGTGCCGGGACAGGGGGCTTCCAAGAGACCCAGTACTTC. It is translated as CASSAGTGGFQETQYF.

The J gene is TRBJ2-2, the V gene TRBV15, with D tentatively TRBD1 (5 bases). Germline V gene data show CDR1 as LNHNV and CDR2 as YYDKDF (reference sequence). This CDR3 region has 15 residues. The V and J ends lost 4 bases and 3 bases respectively, with 12 bases between them. CDR3 in amino acids: CATSMGQADTGELFF. The CDR3 nucleotides read TGTGCCACCAGCATGGGGCAGGCCGACACCGGGGAGCTGTTTTTT.

This clone was recorded only once. V and J are TRBV7-9 and TRBJ2-2; 9 bases line up with TRBD2. CDR3 length equals 17 residues. V was pared by 4 bases and J by 3 bases, with 9 bases of the junction left unmatched. Germline V gene sequence: CDR1 SEHNR, CDR2 FQNEAQ (reference sequence). The CDR3: CASSSWGLAGYTGELFF. The DNA of the CDR3 is TGTGCCAGCAGCTCCTGGGGGCTAGCGGGGTACACCGGGGAGCTGTTTTTT.

This chain connects TRBV11-2 to TRBJ1-2; 7 nucleotides match TRBD1. CDR3 length: 17 residues. V lost 1 base and J lost 2; bases outside the gene matches: 10. Per germline, CDR1 SGHAT and CDR2 FQNNGV. This CDR3 reads CASSLVGRGRENYGYTF. The DNA of the CDR3 is TGTGCCAGCAGCTTAGTAGGGAGGGGGCGCGAAAACTATGGCTACACCTTC.

The CDR3 DNA sequence: TGCGCCAGCAGCTTGGGACTAGCTGACGGTTACGAGCAGTACTTC. Protein product: CASSLGLADGYEQYF. This chain connects TRBV5-1 to TRBJ2-7; 7 bases agree with TRBD2. V lost 0 bases and J lost 4; bases outside the gene matches: 7. This CDR3 has 15 amino acids. From germline, CDR1 is SGHRS and CDR2 YFSETQ. Based on the CDR3 plus reference TRBV5-1 and TRBJ2-7, the full variable domain is KAGVTQTPRYLIKTRGQQVTLSCSPISGHRSVSWYQQTPGQGLQFLFEYFSETQRNKGNFPGRFSGRQFSNSRSEMNVSTLELGDSALYLCASSLGLADGYEQYFGPGTRLTVT.

The gene calls are TRBV18 and TRBJ2-6; D gene unclear. CDR1 is KGHSH, CDR2 LQKENI, per germline. V lost 2 bases and J 0 bases, leaving 14 bases between the germline ends. This CDR3 has 18 residues. The CDR3 DNA sequence: TGTGCCAGCTCACCAGTTGACTCCGGGTCCTCTGGGGCCAACGTCCTGACTTTC. As protein: CASSPVDSGSSGANVLTF.

The CDR3 region has the DNA TGCGCCAGCAGCCAAGTAATCTCCTACGAGCAGTACTTC. It specifies CASSQVISYEQYF. The V and J genes are TRBV4-1 and TRBJ2-7, with D unclear. The length of the CDR3 is 13 residues. From germline, CDR1 is MGHRA and CDR2 YSYEKL. The ends were cut back, 1 base at V and 0 bases at J, with 4 bases in the middle.

This clone was picked up one time. The chain has TRBV29-1 and TRBJ1-2, with 7 bases aligning to TRBD1. With V trimmed by 3 bases and J by 0 bases, 7 bases remained unmatched. The germline V gene encodes CDR1 SQVTM and CDR2 ANQGSEA. The CDR3 is made up of 15 amino acids. Here the CDR3 reads CSVDPTGQTNYGYTF. The CDR3, as DNA: TGCAGCGTTGACCCGACAGGGCAAACTAACTATGGCTACACCTTC.

The V call is TRBV5-6, the J call TRBJ1-5; unclear D gene. This CDR3 region has 12 residues. The V end lost 0 bases, the J end lost 6 bases, and 4 bases lay between the germline ends. Per the germline V gene, CDR1 is SGHDT and CDR2 is YYEEEE. The CDR3 loop is CASSLGVQPQHF. The CDR3 bases are TGTGCCAGCAGCTTGGGGGTTCAGCCCCAGCATTTT.

A few counts support this clone. The V call is TRBV5-1, the J call TRBJ2-5; 11 bases are shared with TRBD1. Per the germline V gene, CDR1 is SGHRS and CDR2 is YFSETQ. This CDR3 has 16 amino acids. The trim removed 4 bases at V and 4 bases at J, leaving 9 bases unmatched. The CDR3 DNA sequence: TGCGCCAGCAGCCCGGACCCGGACAGGGGGCTAGAGACCCAGTACTTC. Its protein product is CASSPDPDRGLETQYF.

This clone was observed a handful of times. This sequence joins TRBV2 and TRBJ2-7; D could derive from TRBD1 or TRBD2 (6 bases each). This CDR3 contains 14 residues. Trimming left V 7 bases short and J 3 bases short, with 16 bases between. Germline V gene sequence: CDR1 SNHLY, CDR2 FYNNEI. The CDR3 coding sequence is TGTGCCAGCATGGAGAGGGGGGTTAACTACGAGCAGTACTTC. Its translation: CASMERGVNYEQYF. Based on the CDR3 plus reference TRBV2 and TRBJ2-7, the full variable domain is EPEVTQTPSHQVTQMGQEVILRCVPISNHLYFYWYRQILGQKVEFLVSFYNNEISEKSEIFDDQFSVERPDGSNFTLKIRSTKLEDSAMYFCASMERGVNYEQYFGPGTRLTVT.

The V call is TRBV7-2, the J call TRBJ2-1; no clear D gene. The CDR3 has 15 residues. From germline, CDR1 is SGHTA and CDR2 FQGNSA. V shed 2 bases and J shed 0 bases, with 8 bases lying between them. The DNA for the CDR3 is TGTGCCAGCAGCTTACGCAAGAGCTCCTACAATGAGCAGTTCTTC. This sequence encodes CASSLRKSSYNEQFF.

V is TRBV7-2 and J is TRBJ2-1; D might be TRBD1 or TRBD2, each matching 7 bases. The CDR3 length is 14 residues. Deletions cut 5 bases from V and 8 bases from J, with 16 bases between. Germline V CDR1 and CDR2: SGHTA, FQGNSA. CDR3 sequence (DNA): TGTGCCAGCAGCGGCAGGGGGGGGAGCTATGAGCAGTTCTTC. Translating it yields CASSGRGGSYEQFF.

This sequence joins TRBV7-3 and TRBJ1-6, with D maybe TRBD1 (6 bases). Trimming took 5 bases from V and 7 from J, leaving 9 bases between them. CDR1 and CDR2 (germline): SGHTA, FQGTGA. CDR3 size: 13 residues. CDR3 nucleotide sequence: TGTGCCAGCAGCCCAGGGGCCAATTCACCCCTCCACTTT. Translated, it gives CASSPGANSPLHF. Together with reference TRBV7-3 and TRBJ1-6, the CDR3 gives the full variable domain: GAGVSQTPSNKVTEKGKYVELRCDPISGHTALYWYRQSLGQGPEFLIYFQGTGAADDSGLPNDRFFAVRPEGSVSTLKIQRTERGDSAVYLCASSPGANSPLHFGNGTRLTVT.

This clone was seen a handful of times. In the same sample, other DNA sequences code for this CDR3. V gene TRBV5-6 combines with J gene TRBJ2-2; TRBD2 is a possible D gene (6 bases). This CDR3 spans 15 amino acids. Trimming took off 0 bases at V and 0 bases at J, with 6 bases between the two ends. The V gene's germline CDR1 is SGHDT and CDR2 YYEEEE. DNA of the CDR3: TGTGCCAGCAGCTTGGGCGGGACGAACACCGGGGAGCTGTTTTTT. This encodes CASSLGGTNTGELFF.

This clone was recorded a few times. The rearrangement uses TRBV7-9 and TRBJ1-4; 8 nucleotides line up with TRBD1. The V and J ends lost 4 bases and 10 bases, in that order; junction bases with no gene match: 2. The germline V gene encodes CDR1 SEHNR and CDR2 FQNEAQ (reference sequence). The CDR3 loop spans 12 amino acids. The CDR3 DNA reads as TGTGCCAGCAGCTCTACAGGGGGAAAACTGTTTTTT. It encodes CASSSTGGKLFF.

The sample holds a few counts of this clone. The chain joins TRBV29-1 to TRBJ2-5; 7 positions match TRBD1. Germline CDR1 and CDR2: SQVTM and ANQGSEA. Losses at the gene ends were 3 bases for V and 3 bases for J; bases not matched to a gene: 16. The CDR3 is 17 residues long. The CDR3 bases are TGCAGCGTTGATCCCTCCCAGAGGGGGCTAGGGGAAGAGACCCAGTACTTC. Protein: CSVDPSQRGLGEETQYF.

The CDR3 reads CASTDRAGHSPLHF. In nucleotides, the CDR3 is TGTGCCAGCACGGACAGGGCAGGTCATTCACCCCTCCACTTT. This sequence joins TRBV6-5 and TRBJ1-6; TRBD1 aligns across 8 bases. The germline gives CDR1 MNHEY, CDR2 SVGAGI. The CDR3 loop spans 14 amino acids. V lost 7 bases and J lost 8; bases outside the gene matches: 7.

The V and J genes are TRBV27 and TRBJ2-7; 9 bases match TRBD1. V lost 7 bases to trimming and J lost 3 bases; unmatched junction nucleotides: 13. The CDR3 is made up of 16 amino acids. Germline CDR1 and CDR2: MNHEY and SMNVEV (reference sequence). CDR3: CASTKKPGGQGYEQYF. The CDR3 nucleotides are TGTGCCAGCACCAAAAAACCGGGGGGACAGGGCTACGAGCAGTACTTC.